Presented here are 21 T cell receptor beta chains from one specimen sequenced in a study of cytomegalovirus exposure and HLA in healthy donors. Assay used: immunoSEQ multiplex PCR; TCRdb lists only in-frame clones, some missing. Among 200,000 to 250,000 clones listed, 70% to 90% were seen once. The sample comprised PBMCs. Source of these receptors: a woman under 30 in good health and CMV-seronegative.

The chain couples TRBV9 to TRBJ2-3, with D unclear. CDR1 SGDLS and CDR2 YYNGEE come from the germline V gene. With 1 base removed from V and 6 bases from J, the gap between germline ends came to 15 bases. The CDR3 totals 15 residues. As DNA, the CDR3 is TGTGCCAGCAGCGTATCCCCTGGAGCCGCCGATACGCAGTATTTT. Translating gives CASSVSPGAADTQYF.

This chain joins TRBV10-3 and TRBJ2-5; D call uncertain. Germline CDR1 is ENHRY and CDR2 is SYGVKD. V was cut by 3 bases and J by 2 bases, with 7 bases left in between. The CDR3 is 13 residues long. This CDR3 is CAISEWQQETQYF. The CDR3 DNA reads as TGTGCCATCAGTGAATGGCAGCAAGAGACCCAGTACTTC.

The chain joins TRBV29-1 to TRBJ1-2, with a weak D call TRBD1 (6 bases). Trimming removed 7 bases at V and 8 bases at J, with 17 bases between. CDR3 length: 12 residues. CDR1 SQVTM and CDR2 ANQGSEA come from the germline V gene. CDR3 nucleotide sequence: TGCAGCGCCCCCGAGTATGGGGGCGGCTACACCTTC. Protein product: CSAPEYGGGYTF.

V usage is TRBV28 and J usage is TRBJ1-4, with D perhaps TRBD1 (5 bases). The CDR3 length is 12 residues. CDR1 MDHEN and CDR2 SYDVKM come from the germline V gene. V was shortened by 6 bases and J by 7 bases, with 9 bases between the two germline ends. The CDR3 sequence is CASRSGFEKLFF. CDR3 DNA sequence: TGTGCCAGCAGGTCAGGGTTTGAAAAACTGTTTTTT.

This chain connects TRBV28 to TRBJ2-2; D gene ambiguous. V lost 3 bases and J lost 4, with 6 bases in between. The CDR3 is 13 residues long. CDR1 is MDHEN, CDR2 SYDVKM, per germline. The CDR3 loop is CASSLAITGELFF. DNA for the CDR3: TGTGCCAGCAGTTTGGCCATCACCGGGGAGCTGTTTTTT.

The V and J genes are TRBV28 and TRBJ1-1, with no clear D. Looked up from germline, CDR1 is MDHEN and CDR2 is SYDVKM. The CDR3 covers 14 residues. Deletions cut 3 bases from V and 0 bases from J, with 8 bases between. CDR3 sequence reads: CASSFRQMNTEAFF. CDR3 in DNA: TGTGCCAGCAGTTTCCGCCAGATGAACACTGAAGCTTTCTTT.

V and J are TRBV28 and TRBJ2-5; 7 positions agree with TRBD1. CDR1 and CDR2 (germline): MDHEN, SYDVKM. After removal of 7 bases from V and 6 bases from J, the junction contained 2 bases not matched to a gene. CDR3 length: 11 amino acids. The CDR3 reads CASTGGQTQYF. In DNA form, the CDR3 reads TGTGCCAGCACAGGGGGACAGACCCAGTACTTC.

CDR3 in amino acids: CASSFRRDSNQPQHF. In DNA, the CDR3 is TGTGCCAGCAGTTTCCGGCGAGATAGCAATCAGCCCCAGCATTTT. The chain employs TRBV27 and TRBJ1-5; D unclear. From germline, CDR1 is MNHEY and CDR2 SMNVEV (reference sequence). V gave up 3 bases and J gave up 0 bases, with 9 bases separating them. CDR3 length: 15 residues.

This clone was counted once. Here the CDR3 reads CASSSTQSTTNEKLFF. CDR3 DNA sequence: TGTGCCAGCAGTTCGACCCAGTCCACAACTAATGAAAAACTGTTTTTT. The gene calls are TRBV27 and TRBJ1-4, with unresolved D. V lost 4 bases and J lost 0, with 12 bases in between. From germline, CDR1 is MNHEY and CDR2 SMNVEV (reference sequence). This CDR3 is 16 amino acids long.

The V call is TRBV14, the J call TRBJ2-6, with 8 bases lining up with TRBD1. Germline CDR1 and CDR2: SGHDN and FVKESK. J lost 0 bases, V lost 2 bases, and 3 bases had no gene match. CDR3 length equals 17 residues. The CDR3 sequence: CASSQSGGLSGANVLTF. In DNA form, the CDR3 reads TGTGCCAGCAGCCAATCAGGGGGCCTCTCTGGGGCCAACGTCCTGACTTTC.

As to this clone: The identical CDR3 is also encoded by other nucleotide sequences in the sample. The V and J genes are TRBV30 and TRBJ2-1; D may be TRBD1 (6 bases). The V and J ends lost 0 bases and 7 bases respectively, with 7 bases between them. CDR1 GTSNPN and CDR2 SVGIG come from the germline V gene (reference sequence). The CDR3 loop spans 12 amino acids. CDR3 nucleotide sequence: TGTGCCTGGAGTGTAAGGGGGAATGAGCAGTTCTTC. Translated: CAWSVRGNEQFF.

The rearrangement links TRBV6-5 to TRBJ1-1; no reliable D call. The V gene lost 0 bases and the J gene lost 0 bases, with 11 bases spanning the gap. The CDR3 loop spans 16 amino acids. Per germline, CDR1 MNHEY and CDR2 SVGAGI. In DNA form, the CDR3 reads TGTGCCAGCAGTTACTCCAATCGGCTCATGAACACTGAAGCTTTCTTT. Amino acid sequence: CASSYSNRLMNTEAFF.

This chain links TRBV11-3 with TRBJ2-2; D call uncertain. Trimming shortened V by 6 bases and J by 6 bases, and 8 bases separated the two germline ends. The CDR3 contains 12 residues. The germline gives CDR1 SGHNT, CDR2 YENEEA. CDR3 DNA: TGTGCCAGCAGGGCAGGCGCCGGGGAGCTGTTTTTT. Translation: CASRAGAGELFF.

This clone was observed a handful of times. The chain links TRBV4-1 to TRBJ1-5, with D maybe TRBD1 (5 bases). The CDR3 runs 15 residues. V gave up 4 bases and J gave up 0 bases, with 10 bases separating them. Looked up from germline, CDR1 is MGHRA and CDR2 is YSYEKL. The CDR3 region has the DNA TGCGCCAGCAGCCCGGGGGGAACTAGCAATCAGCCCCAGCATTTT. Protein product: CASSPGGTSNQPQHF.

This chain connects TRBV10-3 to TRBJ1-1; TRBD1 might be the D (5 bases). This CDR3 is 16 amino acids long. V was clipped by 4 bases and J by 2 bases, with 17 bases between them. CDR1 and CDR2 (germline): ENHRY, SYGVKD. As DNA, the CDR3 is TGTGCCATCAGTGCCAGGGTTAGGTCTGGTAACACTGAAGCTTTCTTT. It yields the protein CAISARVRSGNTEAFF.

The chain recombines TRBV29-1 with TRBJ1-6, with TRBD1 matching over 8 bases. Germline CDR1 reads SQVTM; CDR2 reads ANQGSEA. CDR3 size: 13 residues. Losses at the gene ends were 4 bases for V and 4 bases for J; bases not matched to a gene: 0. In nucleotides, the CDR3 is TGCAGCGTTGGACAGGGGTATAATTCACCCCTCCACTTT. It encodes CSVGQGYNSPLHF.

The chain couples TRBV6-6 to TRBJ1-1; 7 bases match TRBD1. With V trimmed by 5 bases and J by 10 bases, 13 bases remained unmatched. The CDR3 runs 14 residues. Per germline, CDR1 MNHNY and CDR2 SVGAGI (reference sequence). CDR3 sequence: CASSKLTGSSGAFF. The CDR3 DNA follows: TGTGCCAGCAGTAAATTGACAGGGAGCAGCGGAGCTTTCTTT.

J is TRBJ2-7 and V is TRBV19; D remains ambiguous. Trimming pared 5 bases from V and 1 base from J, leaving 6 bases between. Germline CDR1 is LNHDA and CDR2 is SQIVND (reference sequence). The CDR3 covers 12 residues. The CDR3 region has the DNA TGTGCCAGTAGTTCACGGTCCTACGAGCAGTACTTC. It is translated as CASSSRSYEQYF.

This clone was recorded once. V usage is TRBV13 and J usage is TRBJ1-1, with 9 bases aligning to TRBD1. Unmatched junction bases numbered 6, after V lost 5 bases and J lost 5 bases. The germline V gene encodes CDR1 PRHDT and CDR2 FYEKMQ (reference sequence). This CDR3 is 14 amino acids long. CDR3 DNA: TGTGCCAGCAGCCAGTGGACAGGGGATACTGAAGCTTTCTTT. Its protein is CASSQWTGDTEAFF.

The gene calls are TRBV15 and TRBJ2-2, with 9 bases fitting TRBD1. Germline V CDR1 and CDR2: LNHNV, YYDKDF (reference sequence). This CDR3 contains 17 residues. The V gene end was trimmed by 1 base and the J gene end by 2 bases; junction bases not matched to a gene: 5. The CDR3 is CATSRGGTGINTGELFF. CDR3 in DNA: TGTGCCACCAGCAGAGGGGGGACAGGGATCAACACCGGGGAGCTGTTTTTT.

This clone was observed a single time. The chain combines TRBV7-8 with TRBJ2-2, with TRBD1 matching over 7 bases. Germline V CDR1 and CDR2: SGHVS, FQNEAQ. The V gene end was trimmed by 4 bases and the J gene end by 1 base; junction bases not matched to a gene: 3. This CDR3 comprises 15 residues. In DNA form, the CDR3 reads TGTGCCAGCAGCTCTGGGACAGTGAACACCGGGGAGCTGTTTTTT. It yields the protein CASSSGTVNTGELFF.